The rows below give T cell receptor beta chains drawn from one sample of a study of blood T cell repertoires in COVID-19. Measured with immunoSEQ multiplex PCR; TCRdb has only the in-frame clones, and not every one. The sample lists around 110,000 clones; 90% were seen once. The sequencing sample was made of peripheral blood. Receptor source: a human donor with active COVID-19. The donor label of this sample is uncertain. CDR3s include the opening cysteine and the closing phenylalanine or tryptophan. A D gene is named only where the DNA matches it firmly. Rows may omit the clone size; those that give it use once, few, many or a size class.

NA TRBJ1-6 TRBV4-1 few TGCGCCAGCAGCCAAGCCGGCGGGGTTTCACCCCTCCACTTT CASSQAGGVSPLHF
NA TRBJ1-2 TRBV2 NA TGTGCCAGCAAGGGGGGGCGCAACTATGGCTACACCTTC CASKGGRNYGYTF
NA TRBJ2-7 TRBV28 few TGTGCCAGCAGGTCACAGGGAGATTATACGTACTTC CASRSQGDYTYF
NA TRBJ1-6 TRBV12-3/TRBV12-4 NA TGTGCCAGCAGCTCGGGACAAAATTCACCCCTCCACTTT CASSSGQNSPLHF
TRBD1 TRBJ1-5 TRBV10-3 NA TGTGCCATCAGTGATGTCTCCGGGACAGGGGGGGGATGGCAGCCCCAGCATTTT CAISDVSGTGGGWQPQHF
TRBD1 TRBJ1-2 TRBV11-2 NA TGTGCCAGCAGCGCGCTGGGGGGACAGGGTAACTATGGCTACACCTTC CASSALGGQGNYGYTF
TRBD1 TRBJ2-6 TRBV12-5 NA TGTGCTAGCGACCTACAGGGGGCTTCGCCTGGGGCCAACGTCCTGACTTTC CASDLQGASPGANVLTF
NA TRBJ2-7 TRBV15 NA TGTGCCACCAGCAGCGGGCCTCCGGGGACCTACGAGCAGTACTTC CATSSGPPGTYEQYF
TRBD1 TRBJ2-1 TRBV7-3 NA TGTGCCAGCAGCTCAAGGACAGGCGGATACAATGAGCAGTTCTTC CASSSRTGGYNEQFF
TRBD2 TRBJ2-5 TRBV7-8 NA TGTGCCAGCAGCTTCGGGGGGGAGACCCAGTACTTC CASSFGGETQYF
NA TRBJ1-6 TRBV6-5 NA TGTGCCAGCAGTTTTTACCGGGACATCTTGTATTCACCCCTCCACTTT CASSFYRDILYSPLHF
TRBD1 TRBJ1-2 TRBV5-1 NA TGCGCCAGCAGCTTGAGAGGGGGCGTTGGCTACACCTTC CASSLRGGVGYTF
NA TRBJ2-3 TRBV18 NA TGTGCCAGCTCACCAGGCGGGGTCAGGACAGATACGCAGTATTTT CASSPGGVRTDTQYF
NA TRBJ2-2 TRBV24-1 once TGTGCCACCAGTGATTTGGGCACATCGAACACCGGGGAGCTGTTTTTT CATSDLGTSNTGELFF
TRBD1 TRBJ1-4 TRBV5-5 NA TGTGCCAGCAGCTTTTTCCGGGACAGGGTGGGGAAACTGTTTTTT CASSFFRDRVGKLFF
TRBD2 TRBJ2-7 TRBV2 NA TGTGCCACCAGACTAGCGGGGGGCGACGAGCAGTACTTC CATRLAGGDEQYF
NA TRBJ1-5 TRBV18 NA TGTGCCAGCTCACCAGGGGCGAGCAATCAGCCCCAGCATTTT CASSPGASNQPQHF
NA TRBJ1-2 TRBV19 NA TGTGCCAGCAGAAGCGGACAGCCATATGGCTACACCTTC CASRSGQPYGYTF
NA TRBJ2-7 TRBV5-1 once TGCGCCAGCAGCCGGGAAATTTCGGTAGGTTCCTACGAGCAGTACTTC CASSREISVGSYEQYF
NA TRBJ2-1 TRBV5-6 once TGTGCCAGCAGCTACGACAGGAGGCAGTTCTTC CASSYDRRQFF
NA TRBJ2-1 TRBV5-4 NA TGTGCCAGCAGTCCCCTACGGGACAATGAGCAGTTCTTC CASSPLRDNEQFF
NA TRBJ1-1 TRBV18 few TGTGCCAGCTCACGTAGGGGAACTGAAGCTTTCTTT CASSRRGTEAFF
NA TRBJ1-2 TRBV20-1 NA TGCAGTGCTAGTAATGTGGGCCAGGGGAACTATGGCTACACCTTC CSASNVGQGNYGYTF
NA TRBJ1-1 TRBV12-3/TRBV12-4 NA TGTGCCAGCAGTACCGGGGGTGGGGGATTGGCTTTCTTT CASSTGGGGLAFF
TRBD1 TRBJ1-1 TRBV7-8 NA TGTGCCAGCAGCTTCGGGACAGGAAGGAACACTGAAGCTTTCTTT CASSFGTGRNTEAFF
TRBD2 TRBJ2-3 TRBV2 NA TGTGCCAGCAGCCTCTCTAGCGGGGGAGCCACAGATACGCAGTATTTT CASSLSSGGATDTQYF
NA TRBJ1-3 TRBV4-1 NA TGCGCCAGCAGCCAATCCTGGACAGACGGAAACACCATATATTTT CASSQSWTDGNTIYF
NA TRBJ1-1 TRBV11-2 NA TGTGCCAGCAGCTTACAAGGTCGGAGCACTGAAGCTTTCTTT CASSLQGRSTEAFF
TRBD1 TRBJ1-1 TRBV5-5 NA TGTGCCAGCAGCCGAGGGGGCTTAAACACTGAAGCTTTCTTT CASSRGGLNTEAFF
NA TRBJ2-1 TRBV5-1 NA TGCGCCAGCAGCACCGGACAGTACAATGAGCAGTTCTTC CASSTGQYNEQFF
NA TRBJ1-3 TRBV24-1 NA TGTGCCACCAGTGACTCACTTAGAAACACCATATATTTT CATSDSLRNTIYF
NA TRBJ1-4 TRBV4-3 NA TGCGCCAGCAGCCAAGGAGGGTTCGATGAAAAACTGTTTTTT CASSQGGFDEKLFF
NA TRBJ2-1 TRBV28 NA TGTGCCAGCAGTCCACGGGTACAGGGTCGGATCTTC CASSPRVQGRIF
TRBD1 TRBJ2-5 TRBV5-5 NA TGTGCCAGCAGCTTGCTACAGGGGGCGCGCCAAGAGACCCAGTACTTC CASSLLQGARQETQYF
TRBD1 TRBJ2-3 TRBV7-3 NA TGTGCCAGCAGCCGAAGTGGGGACAGGGATAGCACAGATACGCAGTATTTT CASSRSGDRDSTDTQYF
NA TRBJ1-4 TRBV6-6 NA TGTGCCAGCAACCGAGACAGCAAGAATGAAAAACTGTTTTTT CASNRDSKNEKLFF
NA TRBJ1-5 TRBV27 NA TGTGCCAGCAGCCCTTATGGGGGGGGCAATCAGCCCCAGCATTTT CASSPYGGGNQPQHF
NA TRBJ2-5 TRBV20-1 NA TGCAGTGCTTCGAATCAGGAGACCCAGTACTTC CSASNQETQYF
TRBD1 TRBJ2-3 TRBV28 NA TGTGCCAGTACTCATTACAGGGGGCTCTCAGATACGCAGTATTTT CASTHYRGLSDTQYF
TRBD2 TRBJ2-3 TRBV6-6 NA TGTGCCAGCAGTCGACTAGCGGGGGTCACAGATACGCAGTATTTT CASSRLAGVTDTQYF
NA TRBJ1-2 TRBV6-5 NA TGTGCCAGCAGTTACTCGCAGGCCGCGAGTCCTTATGGCTACACCTTC CASSYSQAASPYGYTF
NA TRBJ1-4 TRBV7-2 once TGTGCCAGCAGCTTAGCGGCGGGGCTCAAATCTGAAAAACTGTTTTTT CASSLAAGLKSEKLFF
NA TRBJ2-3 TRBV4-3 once TGCGCCAGCAGCCAAGAACGGGGCGTAGCGGCCACAGATACGCAGTATTTT CASSQERGVAATDTQYF
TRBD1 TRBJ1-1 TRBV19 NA TGTGCCAGTAGTTGGGGACAGGGGGACACTGAAGCTTTCTTT CASSWGQGDTEAFF
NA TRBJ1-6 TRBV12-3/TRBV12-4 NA TGTGCCAGCAGTTTACAGGATAATTCACCCCTCCACTTT CASSLQDNSPLHF
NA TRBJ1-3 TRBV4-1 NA TGCGCCAGCAGCCAAGCTATTTATGCAGGGGCTGCCTCTGGAAACACCATATATTTT CASSQAIYAGAASGNTIYF
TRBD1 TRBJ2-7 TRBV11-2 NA TGTGCCAGCAGCTTATGGACAGGGTCATTCGAGCAGTACTTC CASSLWTGSFEQYF
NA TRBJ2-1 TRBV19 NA TGTGCCAGTAGTGCACAAAATCACTACAATGAGCAGTTCTTC CASSAQNHYNEQFF
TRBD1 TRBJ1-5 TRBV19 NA TGTGCCAGTTTGAGTCAGGGGGCGCGGGGGACAAATCAGCCCCAGCATTTT CASLSQGARGTNQPQHF
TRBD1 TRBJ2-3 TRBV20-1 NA TGCAGTGCTGGTGGGACAGGCTACACAGATACGCAGTATTTT CSAGGTGYTDTQYF
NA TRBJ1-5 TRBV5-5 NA TGTGCCAGCAGCTTACTAGGTTCCAGCCATCAGCCCCAGCATTTT CASSLLGSSHQPQHF
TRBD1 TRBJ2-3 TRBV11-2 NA TGTGCCAGCAGCTTCGGACAGGGGACAGATACGCAGTATTTT CASSFGQGTDTQYF